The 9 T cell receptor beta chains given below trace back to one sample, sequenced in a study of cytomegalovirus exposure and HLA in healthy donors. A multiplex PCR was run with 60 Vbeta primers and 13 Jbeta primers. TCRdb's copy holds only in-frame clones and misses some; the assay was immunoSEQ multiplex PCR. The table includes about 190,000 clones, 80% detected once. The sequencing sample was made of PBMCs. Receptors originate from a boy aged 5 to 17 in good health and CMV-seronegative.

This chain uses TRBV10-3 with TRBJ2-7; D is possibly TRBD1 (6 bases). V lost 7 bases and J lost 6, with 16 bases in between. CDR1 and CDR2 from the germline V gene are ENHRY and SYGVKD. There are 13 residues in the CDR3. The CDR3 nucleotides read TGTGCCATCACGGGCAGGGGCGGCGGCGAGCAGTACTTC. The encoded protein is CAITGRGGGEQYF.

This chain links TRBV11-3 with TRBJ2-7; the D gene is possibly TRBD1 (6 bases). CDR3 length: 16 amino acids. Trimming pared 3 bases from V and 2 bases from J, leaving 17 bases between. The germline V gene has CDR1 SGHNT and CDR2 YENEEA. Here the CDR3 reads CASSFPQEGDPYEQYF. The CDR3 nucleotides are TGTGCCAGCAGCTTCCCCCAAGAGGGGGACCCCTACGAGCAGTACTTC. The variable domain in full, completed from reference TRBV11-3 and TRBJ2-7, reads EAGVVQSPRYKIIEKKQPVAFWCNPISGHNTLYWYLQNLGQGPELLIRYENEEAVDDSQLPKDRFSAERLKGVDSTLKIQPAELGDSAVYLCASSFPQEGDPYEQYFGPGTRLTVT.

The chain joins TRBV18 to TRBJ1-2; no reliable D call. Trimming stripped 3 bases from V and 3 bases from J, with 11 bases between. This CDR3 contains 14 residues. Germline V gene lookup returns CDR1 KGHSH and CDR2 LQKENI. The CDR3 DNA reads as TGTGCCAGCTCACCCCGGGAGGGCGACTATGGCTACACCTTC. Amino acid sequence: CASSPREGDYGYTF.

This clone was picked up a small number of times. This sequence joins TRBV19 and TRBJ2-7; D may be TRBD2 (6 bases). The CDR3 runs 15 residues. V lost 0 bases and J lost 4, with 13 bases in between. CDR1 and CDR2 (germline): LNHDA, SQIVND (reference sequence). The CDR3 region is CASSIEAPGTYEQYF. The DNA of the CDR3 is TGTGCCAGTAGTATAGAGGCACCAGGGACTTACGAGCAGTACTTC.

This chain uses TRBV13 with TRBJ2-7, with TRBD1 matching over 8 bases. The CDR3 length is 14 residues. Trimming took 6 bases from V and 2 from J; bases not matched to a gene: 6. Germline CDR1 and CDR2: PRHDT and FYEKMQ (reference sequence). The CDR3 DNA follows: TGTGCCAGCAGAGGGAGCAGGGGGCCCTACGAGCAGTACTTC. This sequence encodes CASRGSRGPYEQYF. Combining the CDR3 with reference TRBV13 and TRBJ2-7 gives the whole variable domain AAGVIQSPRHLIKEKRETATLKCYPIPRHDTVYWYQQGPGQDPQFLISFYEKMQSDKGSIPDRFSAQQFSDYHSELNMSSLELGDSALYFCASRGSRGPYEQYFGPGTRLTVT.

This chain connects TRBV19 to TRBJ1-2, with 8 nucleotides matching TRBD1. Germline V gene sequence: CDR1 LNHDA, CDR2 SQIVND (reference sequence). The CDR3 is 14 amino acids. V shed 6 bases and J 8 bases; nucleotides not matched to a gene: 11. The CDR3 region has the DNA TGTGCCAGTAGAAAGGCGGCCAGGGGGCTGGGCTACACCTTC. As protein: CASRKAARGLGYTF.

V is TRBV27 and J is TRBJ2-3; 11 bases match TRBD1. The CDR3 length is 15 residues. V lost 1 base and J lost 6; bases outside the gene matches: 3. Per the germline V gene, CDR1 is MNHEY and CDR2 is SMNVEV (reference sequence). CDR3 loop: CASSLLGQGADTQYF. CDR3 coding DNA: TGTGCCAGCAGTTTATTAGGACAGGGGGCCGATACGCAGTATTTT.

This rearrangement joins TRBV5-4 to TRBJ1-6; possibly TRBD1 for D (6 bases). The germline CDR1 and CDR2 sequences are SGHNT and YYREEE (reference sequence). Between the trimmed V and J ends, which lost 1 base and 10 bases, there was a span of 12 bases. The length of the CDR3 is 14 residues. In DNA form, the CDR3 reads TGTGCCAGCAGCTTGCCAGGGGATAGGTCACCCCTCCACTTT. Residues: CASSLPGDRSPLHF.

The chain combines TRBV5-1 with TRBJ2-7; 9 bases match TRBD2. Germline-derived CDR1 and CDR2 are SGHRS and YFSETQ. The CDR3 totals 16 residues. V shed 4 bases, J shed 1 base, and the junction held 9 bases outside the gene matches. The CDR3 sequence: CASSIDPSGTSYEQYF. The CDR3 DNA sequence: TGCGCCAGCAGCATCGACCCTAGCGGGACATCCTACGAGCAGTACTTC. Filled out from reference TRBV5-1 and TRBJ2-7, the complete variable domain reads KAGVTQTPRYLIKTRGQQVTLSCSPISGHRSVSWYQQTPGQGLQFLFEYFSETQRNKGNFPGRFSGRQFSNSRSEMNVSTLELGDSALYLCASSIDPSGTSYEQYFGPGTRLTVT.